This is a list of T cell receptor beta chains from one sample in a study of cytomegalovirus exposure and HLA in healthy donors. The data were produced by immunoSEQ multiplex PCR, yet TCRdb's version contains in-frame clones alone and is incomplete. The table shows about 180,000 clones, with roughly three quarters occurring only once. The specimen sequenced was PBMCs. Every receptor here comes from a woman aged 30 to 39 in good health and CMV-seropositive. The CDR3 runs from the conserved cysteine through the conserved F or W. The order of the fields is D gene, clone size, J gene, V gene, CDR3 DNA, CDR3 protein. D genes are given only for firm matches. Clone size is stated in some rows and not others, as once, few, many or a class when expanded.

TRBD1 | - | TRBJ2-7 | TRBV7-2 | TGTGCCAGCAGCCCGGACAGGGTTTCCTACGAGCAGTACTTC | CASSPDRVSYEQYF
TRBD1 | - | TRBJ1-1 | TRBV11-3 | TGTGCCAGCAGATCCATCGGACAGGGGGAAGCTTTCTTT | CASRSIGQGEAFF
- | - | TRBJ2-3 | TRBV5-4 | TGTGCCAGCAACAACGGGGGAGGCACAGATACGCAGTATTTT | CASNNGGGTDTQYF
- | - | TRBJ2-5 | TRBV6-5 | TGTGCCAGCAGCCCCACTAGAGAAGAGACCCAGTACTTC | CASSPTREETQYF
TRBD2 | - | TRBJ2-2 | TRBV4-3 | TGCGCCAGCAGCCGGACTAGCGGGGGAGCGAACACCGGGGAGCTGTTTTTT | CASSRTSGGANTGELFF
TRBD2 | - | TRBJ2-1 | TRBV9 | TGTGCCAGCAGCGTAGGAGCGGGGGCGTACAATGAGCAGTTCTTC | CASSVGAGAYNEQFF
- | - | TRBJ2-7 | TRBV29-1 | TGCAGCGTTGTCGCAGGGTCCTACGAGCAGTACTTC | CSVVAGSYEQYF
- | - | TRBJ1-2 | TRBV6-5 | TGTGCCAGCAGCCGCTCCACCCGAGGTGATGGCTACACCTTC | CASSRSTRGDGYTF
TRBD1 | - | TRBJ1-2 | TRBV30 | TGTGCCTGGAGTCTGACAGGGGTCGGTGGCTACACCTTC | CAWSLTGVGGYTF
- | few | TRBJ2-5 | TRBV28 | TGTGCCAGCAGCCCGGGACTCCTTTTCCAAGAGACCCAGTACTTC | CASSPGLLFQETQYF
- | few | TRBJ2-2 | TRBV5-8 | TGTGCCAGCAGCCCCAGGGGACCCACGAATACCGGGGAGCTGTTTTTT | CASSPRGPTNTGELFF
- | - | TRBJ2-7 | TRBV2 | TGTGCCAGCAGTGTCACCTACGAGCAGTACTTC | CASSVTYEQYF
- | - | TRBJ2-7 | TRBV30 | TGTGCCTGGAGTGTGGCTCGAGGACGACAGGGAGGTCCCTACGAGCAGTACTTC | CAWSVARGRQGGPYEQYF
TRBD2 | few | TRBJ2-2 | TRBV4-3 | TGCGCCAGCAGCGCGGCAGCGGGGGATAACACCGGGGAGCTGTTTTTT | CASSAAAGDNTGELFF
- | - | TRBJ2-4 | TRBV7-2 | TGTGCCAGCAGCCGGGACATCTTCCTTTCGCCCAAAAACATTCAGTACTTC | CASSRDIFLSPKNIQYF
- | - | TRBJ2-3 | TRBV18 | TGTGCCAGCTCAGAGATGAGAACGGATACGCAGTATTTT | CASSEMRTDTQYF
TRBD1 | - | TRBJ1-6 | TRBV6-4 | TGTGCCAGCAGTGAACAGGGGGCTGTTGGTTCACCCCTCCACTTT | CASSEQGAVGSPLHF
TRBD1 | - | TRBJ1-2 | TRBV6-5 | TGTGCCAGCGGGGGACAGGGGGCAGGGGACTATGGCTACACCTTC | CASGGQGAGDYGYTF
- | - | TRBJ1-5 | TRBV10-3 | TGTGCCATCAGTGAGTCGACGGGACAGCCCCAGCATTTT | CAISESTGQPQHF
- | once | TRBJ2-7 | TRBV18 | TGTGCCAGCTCACGTGACAGTGCCTACGAGCAGTACTTC | CASSRDSAYEQYF
TRBD2 | - | TRBJ2-7 | TRBV10-3 | TGTGCCATCAGCGTTACTAGCGGGGGTTACGAGCAGTACTTC | CAISVTSGGYEQYF
- | - | TRBJ2-3 | TRBV11-2 | TGTGCCAGCAGCTTCATCGGGGGAGATACGCAGTATTTT | CASSFIGGDTQYF
- | - | TRBJ2-4 | TRBV4-1 | TGCGCCAGCAGCCAACCAGGGCGGAGAGACAAAAACATTCAGTACTTC | CASSQPGRRDKNIQYF
- | - | TRBJ1-2 | TRBV6-5 | TGTGCCAGCAGTTTCGAGGCGCGACGGGGCTACACCTTC | CASSFEARRGYTF
- | - | TRBJ1-1 | TRBV7-3 | TGTGCCAGCAGCTTAAGGGGAGGGAATATCTTCTTT | CASSLRGGNIFF
- | few | TRBJ2-3 | TRBV2 | TGTGCCAGCAGTGCGGGACTCAGGCCGGCGGGAGATACGCAGTATTTT | CASSAGLRPAGDTQYF
- | - | TRBJ2-7 | TRBV7-2 | TGTGCCAGCAGTCGACAGCACGAGCAGTACTTC | CASSRQHEQYF
- | once | TRBJ2-7 | TRBV18 | TGTGCCAGCTCACCACCCCAGGGAAGCCCCTACGAGCAGTACTTC | CASSPPQGSPYEQYF
- | once | TRBJ1-1 | TRBV7-3 | TGTGCCAGCAGCCCTTCGGGGGTAGACACTGAAGCTTTCTTT | CASSPSGVDTEAFF
- | few | TRBJ2-5 | TRBV7-3 | TGTGCCAGCAGCACCGGGACACACCAAGAGACCCAGTACTTC | CASSTGTHQETQYF
- | - | TRBJ2-7 | TRBV10-3 | TGTGCCATCAGTGGACAGGAAGGCTCGTACTTC | CAISGQEGSYF
TRBD2 | - | TRBJ2-5 | TRBV9 | TGTGCCAGCAGTCTAGCGGGGGTAGAGACCCAGTACTTC | CASSLAGVETQYF
- | - | TRBJ2-3 | TRBV27 | TGTGCCAGCAGTTTTACTCTAGGAGAGCCAGATACGCAGTATTTT | CASSFTLGEPDTQYF
- | - | TRBJ1-6 | TRBV5-6 | TGTGCCAGCAGCTGGAGGCTTGAGGGGGTTAATTCACCCCTCCACTTT | CASSWRLEGVNSPLHF
- | - | TRBJ2-2 | TRBV7-2 | TGTGCCAGCAGCTCCGCGGGACGCACGACCGGGGAGCTGTTTTTT | CASSSAGRTTGELFF
- | - | TRBJ1-4 | TRBV11-3 | TGTGCCAGCAGCCCCCCTGTCGGGGAAAAACTGTTTTTT | CASSPPVGEKLFF
TRBD1 | few | TRBJ1-5 | TRBV19 | TGTGCCAGTAAGGACAGGGGGCACCAGCCCCAGCATTTT | CASKDRGHQPQHF
TRBD1 | - | TRBJ2-7 | TRBV5-1 | TGCGCCAGCAGCCAAACAGGGGGAGCTGGCGAGCAGTACTTC | CASSQTGGAGEQYF
TRBD1 | few | TRBJ2-5 | TRBV11-2 | TGTGCCAGCAGCTTAACGACAGGGGACCCGCTAGAGACCCAGTACTTC | CASSLTTGDPLETQYF
- | few | TRBJ2-2 | TRBV18 | TGTGCCAGCAACCCCCCGGAGACCGGGGAGCTGTTTTTT | CASNPPETGELFF
- | - | TRBJ2-2 | TRBV7-2 | TGTGCCAGCAGCTTAGCGGGCAGATTTACCCATCAAAACACCGGGGAGCTGTTTTTT | CASSLAGRFTHQNTGELFF
- | - | TRBJ2-5 | TRBV11-3 | TGTGCCAGCAGCTTAGGACAGACGACCCAGTACTTC | CASSLGQTTQYF
TRBD1 | - | TRBJ1-1 | TRBV6-5 | TGTGCCAGCACTCCGGGAACAGGGGGGGGAGCTTTCTTT | CASTPGTGGGAFF
TRBD1 | - | TRBJ1-2 | TRBV28 | TGTGCCAGCAGTACCCGGAAGGGGGCCGGGGGCTACACCTTC | CASSTRKGAGGYTF
- | - | TRBJ2-5 | TRBV7-9 | TGTGCCAGCAGCCCCGCAAACGGGGAGACCCAGTACTTC | CASSPANGETQYF
- | - | TRBJ1-1 | TRBV18 | TGTGCCAGCTCCCGTCGACAGATCACTGAAGCTTTCTTT | CASSRRQITEAFF
TRBD2 | - | TRBJ2-1 | TRBV19 | TGTGCCAGTAGTCCGAGACTAGCGGGGAGATACAATGAGCAGTTCTTC | CASSPRLAGRYNEQFF
TRBD1 | - | TRBJ1-2 | TRBV29-1 | TGCAGCGTCCCCCGGGACAGAGACTATGGCTACACCTTC | CSVPRDRDYGYTF
- | few | TRBJ1-6 | TRBV5-4 | TGTGCCAGCAACATCGGAGGGGATAATTCACCCCTCCACTTT | CASNIGGDNSPLHF
- | few | TRBJ1-2 | TRBV20-1 | TGCAGTGCTACTCAGGGCTATGGCTACACCTTC | CSATQGYGYTF
- | few | TRBJ2-7 | TRBV21-1 | TGTGCCAGCAGCAAAGGGGATCGCGGGTACGAGCAGTACTTC | CASSKGDRGYEQYF
- | - | TRBJ2-5 | TRBV2 | TGTGCCAGCAGTGAGTGGGGCAGAGAGACCCAGTACTTC | CASSEWGRETQYF
- | - | TRBJ1-1 | TRBV2 | TGTGCCAGCAGCTCAGGGGCCTCGGTAAACACTGAAGCTTTCTTT | CASSSGASVNTEAFF
TRBD1 | - | TRBJ1-5 | TRBV5-1 | TGCGCCAGCAGACCGGGACAGGCGAGCAATCAGCCCCAGCATTTT | CASRPGQASNQPQHF
TRBD1 | - | TRBJ1-3 | TRBV5-1 | TGCGCCAGCAGCTTAGGTTCAGGGGGTGAAAACACCATATATTTT | CASSLGSGGENTIYF
TRBD1 | once | TRBJ2-7 | TRBV30 | TGTGCCTGGAGCCAGGACAGGGGTACCAACGAGCAGCACTTC | CAWSQDRGTNEQHF
TRBD1 | - | TRBJ2-3 | TRBV5-6 | TGTGCCAGCAGCTTGGGACAGGGAGCAGATACGCAGTATTTT | CASSLGQGADTQYF
- | few | TRBJ2-3 | TRBV4-1 | TGCGCCAGCAGCCTCCCACCCGGGAGAGCCCACACAGATACGCAGTATTTT | CASSLPPGRAHTDTQYF
TRBD2 | - | TRBJ2-7 | TRBV28 | TGTGCCAGCAGTTTAGCGGGGGGCGCCTACGAGCAGTACTTC | CASSLAGGAYEQYF
TRBD2 | - | TRBJ2-3 | TRBV7-9 | TGTGCCAGCAGCACTAGCGGGGGGCGCACAGATACGCAGTATTTT | CASSTSGGRTDTQYF